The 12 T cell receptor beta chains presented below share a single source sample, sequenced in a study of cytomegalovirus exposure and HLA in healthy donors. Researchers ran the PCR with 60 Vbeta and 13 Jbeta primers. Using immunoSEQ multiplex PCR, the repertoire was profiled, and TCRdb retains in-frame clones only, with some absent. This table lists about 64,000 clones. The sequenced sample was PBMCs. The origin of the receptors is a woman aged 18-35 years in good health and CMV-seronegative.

The CDR3 protein is CASSEAGGAAFF. The CDR3 DNA reads as TGTGCCAGCAGTGAGGCGGGCGGCGCAGCTTTCTTT. V and J are TRBV25-1 and TRBJ1-1; D not resolved. Germline V gene data show CDR1 as MGHDK and CDR2 as SYGVNS. The CDR3 loop spans 12 amino acids. V dropped 3 bases and J dropped 10 bases, with 12 bases sitting between them.

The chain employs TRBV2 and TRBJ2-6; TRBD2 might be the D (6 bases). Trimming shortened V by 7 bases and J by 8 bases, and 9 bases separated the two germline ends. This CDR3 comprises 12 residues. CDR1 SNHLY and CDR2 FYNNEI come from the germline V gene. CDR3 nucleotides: TGTGCCAGCACCCGGGAGACCAACGTCCTGACTTTC. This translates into CASTRETNVLTF.

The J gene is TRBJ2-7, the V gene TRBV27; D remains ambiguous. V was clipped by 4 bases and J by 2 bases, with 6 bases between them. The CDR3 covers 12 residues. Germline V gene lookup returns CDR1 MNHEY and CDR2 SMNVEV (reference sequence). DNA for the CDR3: TGTGCCAGCAGTTCCCAGGCCTACGAGCAGTACTTC. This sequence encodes CASSSQAYEQYF.

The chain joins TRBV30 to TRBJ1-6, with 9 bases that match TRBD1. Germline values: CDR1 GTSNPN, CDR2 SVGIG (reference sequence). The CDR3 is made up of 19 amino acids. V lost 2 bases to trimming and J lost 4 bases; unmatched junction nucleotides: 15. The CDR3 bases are TGTGCCTGGAGTCGCGGGACAGGGTACCACGGGTCTTATAATTCACCCCTCCACTTT. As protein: CAWSRGTGYHGSYNSPLHF.

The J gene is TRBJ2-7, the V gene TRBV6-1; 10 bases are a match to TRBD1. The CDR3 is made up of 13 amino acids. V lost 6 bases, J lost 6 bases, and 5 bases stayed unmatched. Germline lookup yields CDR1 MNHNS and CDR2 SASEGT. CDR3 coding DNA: TGTGCCAGCAGGGGGACAGGGGTAGCCGAGCAGTACTTC. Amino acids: CASRGTGVAEQYF.

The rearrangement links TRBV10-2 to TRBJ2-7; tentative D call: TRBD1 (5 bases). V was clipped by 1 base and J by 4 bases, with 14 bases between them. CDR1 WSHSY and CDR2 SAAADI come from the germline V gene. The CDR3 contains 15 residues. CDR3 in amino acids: CASSEWAGKDYEQYF. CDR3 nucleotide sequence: TGCGCCAGCAGTGAGTGGGCAGGGAAGGATTACGAGCAGTACTTC.

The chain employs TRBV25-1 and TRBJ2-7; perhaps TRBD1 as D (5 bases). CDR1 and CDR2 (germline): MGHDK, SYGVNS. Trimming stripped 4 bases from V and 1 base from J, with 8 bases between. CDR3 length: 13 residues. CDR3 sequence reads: CASSADRSYEQYF. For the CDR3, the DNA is TGTGCCAGCAGTGCAGACAGATCCTACGAGCAGTACTTC.

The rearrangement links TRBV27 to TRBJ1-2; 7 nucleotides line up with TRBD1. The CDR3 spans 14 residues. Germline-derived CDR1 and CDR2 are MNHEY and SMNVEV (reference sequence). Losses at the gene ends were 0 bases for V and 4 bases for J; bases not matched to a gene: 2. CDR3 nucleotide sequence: TGTGCCAGCAGTTTATCGGGACAGAGCTATGGCTACACCTTC. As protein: CASSLSGQSYGYTF.

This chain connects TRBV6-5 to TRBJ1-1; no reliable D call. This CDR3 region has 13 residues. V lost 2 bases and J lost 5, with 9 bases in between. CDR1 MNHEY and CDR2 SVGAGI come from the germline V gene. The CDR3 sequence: CASSYPSKTEAFF. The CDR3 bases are TGTGCCAGCAGTTACCCCAGTAAAACTGAAGCTTTCTTT.

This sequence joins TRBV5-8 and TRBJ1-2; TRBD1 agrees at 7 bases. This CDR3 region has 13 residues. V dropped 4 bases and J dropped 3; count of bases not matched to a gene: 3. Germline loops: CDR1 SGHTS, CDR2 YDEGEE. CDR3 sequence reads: CASSRGQHYGYTF. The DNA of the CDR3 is TGTGCCAGCAGCCGGGGACAGCACTATGGCTACACCTTC.

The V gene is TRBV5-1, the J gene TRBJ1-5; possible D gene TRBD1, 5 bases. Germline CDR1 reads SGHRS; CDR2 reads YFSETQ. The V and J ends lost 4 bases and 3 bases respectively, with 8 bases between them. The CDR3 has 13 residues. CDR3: CASSVDNNQPQHF. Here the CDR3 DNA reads TGCGCCAGCAGCGTGGACAACAATCAGCCCCAGCATTTT.

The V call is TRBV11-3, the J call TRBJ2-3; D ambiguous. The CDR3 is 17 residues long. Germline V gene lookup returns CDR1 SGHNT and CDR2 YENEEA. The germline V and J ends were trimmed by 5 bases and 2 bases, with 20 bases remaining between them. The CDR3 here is CASSPGTWRQYTDTQYF. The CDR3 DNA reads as TGTGCCAGCAGCCCCGGCACGTGGCGGCAGTACACAGATACGCAGTATTTT.